This T cell receptor beta chain emerged from a study of Graves' ophthalmopathy and Graves' hyperthyroidism. Study-wide points: Most clonotypes expanded in thyroid above 0.001 frequency were present in blood too.

This clonotype was counted many times. The target antigen is unknown. Investigators amplified TCR beta CDR3 regions from RNA transcripts. HTBI primers served in a first-round RT-PCR, which a second-round multiplex PCR followed. TCRdb re-derived calls from the multiplex PCR reads in MiXCR, one entry per CDR3 protein. The sample lists around 670,000 distinct CDR3 sequences; roughly two fifths were seen once. The V gene's germline CDR1 is SNHLY and CDR2 FYNNEI. The CDR3 is 11 residues long. Trimming stripped 4 bases from V and 6 bases from J, with 7 bases between. Clinical symptoms, serum thyroxine, TRAb, thyroid ultrasound and orbital computed tomography determined diagnosis.

The sequence was obtained from an adult man with Graves' ophthalmopathy. Sequencing input: peripheral blood. The rearrangement joins TRBV2 to TRBJ2-7; D is undetermined. The CDR3 sequence is CASSGEGEQYF. The DNA of the CDR3 is TGTGCCAGCAGTGGGGAAGGCGAGCAGTACTTC.